The 10 T cell receptor beta chains presented below share a single source sample, sequenced in a study of T cell responses to AZD1222 COVID-19 vaccine. The method was immunoSEQ multiplex PCR; TCRdb's version includes in-frame clones alone and lacks a portion of them. The sample has about 120,000 clones; roughly 87% are singletons. Here the sequenced sample was peripheral blood, taken 28 days after the second AZD1222 dose. These TCRs come from an adult who received the AZD1222 COVID-19 vaccine.

The chain has TRBV30 and TRBJ2-1; 16 bases agree with TRBD2. Trimming took 6 bases from V and 0 from J; bases not matched to a gene: 14. The CDR3 is made up of 20 amino acids. CDR1 is GTSNPN, CDR2 SVGIG, per germline (reference sequence). The DNA of the CDR3 is TGTGCCTGTTGGGGACTAGCGGGGGGGTTCCCGGTAAGCTCCTACAATGAGCAGTTCTTC. It yields the protein CACWGLAGGFPVSSYNEQFF.

The chain uses TRBV4-3 and TRBJ1-5; tentative D call: TRBD1 (6 bases). The length of the CDR3 is 17 residues. V lost 1 base to trimming and J lost 0 bases, with 13 bases between them. Germline lookup yields CDR1 LGHNA and CDR2 YSLEER. The CDR3 region is CASSQGPAGASNQPQHF. CDR3 sequence (DNA): TGCGCCAGCAGCCAAGGCCCCGCGGGGGCTAGCAATCAGCCCCAGCATTTT.

The chain carries TRBV28 and TRBJ2-3; D might be TRBD1 or TRBD2, each matching 5 bases. Germline CDR1 and CDR2: MDHEN and SYDVKM. The CDR3 covers 13 residues. The V end was cut by 4 bases, the J end by 6 bases, with 11 bases between. The CDR3 is CASSWGRGDTQYF. In DNA form, the CDR3 reads TGTGCCAGCAGTTGGGGCCGCGGGGATACGCAGTATTTT.

Comments on this clone: The junction does not match germline at one end; this may be a read error. The genes are TRBV6-5 and TRBJ1-1; 7 positions match TRBD1. The CDR3 totals 15 residues. Germline CDR1 and CDR2: MNHEY and SVGAGI. The CDR3 region has the DNA TGTGCCAGCAGTCACCCACAGGGGAGGAACGCTGAAGCTTTCTTT. This gives the protein CASSHPQGRNAEAFF.

V gene TRBV12-3 or TRBV12-4 combines with J gene TRBJ2-3; D gene ambiguous. Trimming stripped 2 bases from V and 6 bases from J, with 6 bases between. CDR3 length: 12 amino acids. The CDR3 region has the DNA TGTGCCAGCAGTTTATTCTCCGATACGCAGTATTTT. It is translated as CASSLFSDTQYF.

This clone came up once. At one boundary the junction diverges from the germline segment, which might be a read error. V is TRBV3-1 (or the pseudogene TRBV3-2) and J is TRBJ1-4; the D gene is possibly TRBD1 (5 bases). Per the germline V gene, CDR1 is LGHDT and CDR2 is YNNKEL (reference sequence). The CDR3 covers 18 residues. Here the CDR3 reads CASSQEAARGATSEKLFF. CDR3 DNA: TGTGCCAGCAGCCAAGAGGCTGCTAGAGGGGCCACTAGTGAAAAACTGTTTTTT.

This sequence joins TRBV28 and TRBJ1-1; no clear D gene. The CDR3 has 18 amino acids. Germline V lookup: CDR1 MDHEN, CDR2 SYDVKM. Trimming removed 3 bases at V and 0 bases at J, with 20 bases between. CDR3 coding DNA: TGTGCCAGCAGTTTCCCTTCGTTTCCGGCCAGGATGAACACTGAAGCTTTCTTT. Its protein product is CASSFPSFPARMNTEAFF.

The gene calls are TRBV7-8 and TRBJ1-6; tentative D call: TRBD1 (5 bases). The CDR3 has 14 residues. Looked up from germline, CDR1 is SGHVS and CDR2 is FQNEAQ. V lost 6 bases, J lost 3 bases, and 9 bases lay in between. The CDR3 region has the DNA TGTGCCAGCAGGCTGGGGGACTATAATTCACCCCTCCACTTT. This encodes CASRLGDYNSPLHF.

The chain couples TRBV29-1 to TRBJ2-3, with no clear D. The CDR3 is made up of 13 amino acids. Germline CDR1 and CDR2: SQVTM and ANQGSEA. Trimming removed 5 bases from V and 1 base from J, with 10 bases in between. The CDR3 is CSVSDVGTDTQYF. The CDR3 nucleotides are TGCAGCGTTTCTGATGTCGGCACAGATACGCAGTATTTT.

The chain employs TRBV28 and TRBJ1-1; D not certain. This CDR3 comprises 14 residues. Germline values: CDR1 MDHEN, CDR2 SYDVKM. Trimming shortened V by 3 bases and J by 3 bases, and 11 bases separated the two germline ends. CDR3 in DNA: TGTGCCAGCAGTTTTGGAGGGAGGGACACTGAAGCTTTCTTT. Translating gives CASSFGGRDTEAFF.